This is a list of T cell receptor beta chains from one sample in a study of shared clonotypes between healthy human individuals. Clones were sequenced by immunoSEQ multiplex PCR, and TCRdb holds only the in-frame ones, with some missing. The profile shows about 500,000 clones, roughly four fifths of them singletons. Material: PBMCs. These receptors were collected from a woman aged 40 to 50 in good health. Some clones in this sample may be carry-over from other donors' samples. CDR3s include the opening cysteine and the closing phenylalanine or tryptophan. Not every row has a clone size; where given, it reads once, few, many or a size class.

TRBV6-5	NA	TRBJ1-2	CASSPRSESYGYTF
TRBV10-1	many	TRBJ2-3	CASSTGDQTDTQYF
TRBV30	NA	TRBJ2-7	CAWSVGQEQYF
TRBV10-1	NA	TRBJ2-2	CASSSRAVTSTGELFF
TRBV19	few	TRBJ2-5	CASSTGNGPETQYF
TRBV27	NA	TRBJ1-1	CASKLTGRGGTEAFF
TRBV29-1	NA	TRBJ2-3	CSVDGGDTQYF
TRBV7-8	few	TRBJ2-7	CASSLTVSTYEQYF
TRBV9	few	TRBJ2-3	CASSPGVTTDTQYF
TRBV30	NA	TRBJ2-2	CACDSLGPGELFF
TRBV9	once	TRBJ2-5	CASSVLGAWIETQYF
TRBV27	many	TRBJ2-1	CASSPLEEEQFF
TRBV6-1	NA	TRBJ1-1	CASSVKTGPNTEAFF
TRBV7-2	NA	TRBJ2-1	CASTPGRSGRVFF
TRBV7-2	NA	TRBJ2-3	CASSRTSGDTDTQYF
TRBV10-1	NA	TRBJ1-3	CASIHRLHSGNTIYF
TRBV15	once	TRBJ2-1	CATSRDRGSDYNEQFF
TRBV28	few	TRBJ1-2	CASSSPWTGVNYGYTF
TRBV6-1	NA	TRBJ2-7	CASSEVGGWASYEQYF
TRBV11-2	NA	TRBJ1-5	CASSLGSPWASNQPQHF
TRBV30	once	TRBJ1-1	CAWSGQVNTEAFF
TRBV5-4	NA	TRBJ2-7	CASSDLMGMHSYEQYF
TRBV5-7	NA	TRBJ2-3	CASSLVGTTDTQYF
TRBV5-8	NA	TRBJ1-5	CASSRRDQPQHF
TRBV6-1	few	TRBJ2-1	CASSERWGNEQFF
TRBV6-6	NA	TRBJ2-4	CASSYSSQLAKNIQYF
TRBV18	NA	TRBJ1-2	CASSPPGGDYGYTF
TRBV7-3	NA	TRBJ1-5	CASSRDVNQPQHF
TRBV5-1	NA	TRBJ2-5	CASSPGQGWETQYF
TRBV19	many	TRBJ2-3	CASKRLAGASTDTQYF
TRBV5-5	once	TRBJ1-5	CASSFENPQGQPQHF
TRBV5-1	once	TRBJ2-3	CATSLGQGADTQYF
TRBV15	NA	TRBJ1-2	CATSSRFGDSLYGYTF
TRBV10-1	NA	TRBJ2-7	CASSEPGTRSCEQYF
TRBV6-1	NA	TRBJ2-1	CASTGTGDYNEQFF
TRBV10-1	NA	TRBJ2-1	CASSLDDRNEQFF
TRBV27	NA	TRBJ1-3	CASSLYAGTSSGNTIYF
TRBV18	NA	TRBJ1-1	CASSPEFQGFTEAFF
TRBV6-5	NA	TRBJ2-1	CASSASGGYNEQFF
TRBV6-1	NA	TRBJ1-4	CASSDTAGTGLEKLFF
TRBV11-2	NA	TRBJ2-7	CASSHFGGYEQYF
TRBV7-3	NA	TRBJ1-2	CASSLNPGGYGYTF
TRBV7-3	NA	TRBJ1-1	CASSLTPYSEAFF
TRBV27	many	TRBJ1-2	CASSPDRGDYGYTF
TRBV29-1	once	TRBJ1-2	CSVETGAGYTF
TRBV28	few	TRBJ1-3	CASSLPHSSGNTIYF
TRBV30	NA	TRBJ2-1	CAWSVGLAVDEQFF
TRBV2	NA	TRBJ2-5	CASSEGNRAIETQYF
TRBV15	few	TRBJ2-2	CATSRDNGRYTGELFF
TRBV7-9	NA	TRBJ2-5	CASSKAGVETQYF